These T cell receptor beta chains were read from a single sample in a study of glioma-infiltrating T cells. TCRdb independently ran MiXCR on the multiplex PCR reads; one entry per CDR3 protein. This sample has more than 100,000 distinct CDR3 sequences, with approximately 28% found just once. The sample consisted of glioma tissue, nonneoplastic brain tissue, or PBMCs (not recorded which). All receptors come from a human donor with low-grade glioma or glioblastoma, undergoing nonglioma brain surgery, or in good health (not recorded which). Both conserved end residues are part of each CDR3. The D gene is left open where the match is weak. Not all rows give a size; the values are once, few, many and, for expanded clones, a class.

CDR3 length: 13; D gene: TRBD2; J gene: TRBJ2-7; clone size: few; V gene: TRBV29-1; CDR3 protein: CSVEGRGGYEQYF; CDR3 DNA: TGCAGCGTTGAAGGGCGGGGGGGATACGAGCAGTACTTC
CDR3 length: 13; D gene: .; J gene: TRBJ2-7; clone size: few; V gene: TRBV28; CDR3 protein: CASSLQGPYEQYF; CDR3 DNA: TGTGCCAGCAGCTTACAGGGCCCCTACGAGCAGTACTTC
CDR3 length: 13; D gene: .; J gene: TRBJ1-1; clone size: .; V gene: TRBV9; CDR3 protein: CASSSSLGDEAFF; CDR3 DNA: TGTGCCAGCAGCTCCTCTCTGGGGGATGAAGCTTTCTTT
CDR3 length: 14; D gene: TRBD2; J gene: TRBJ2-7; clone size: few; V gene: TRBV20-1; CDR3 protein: CSAFPGLGSYEQYF; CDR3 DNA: TGCAGTGCTTTTCCGGGACTAGGGTCGTACGAGCAGTACTTC
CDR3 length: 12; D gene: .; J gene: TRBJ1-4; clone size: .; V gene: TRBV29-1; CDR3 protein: CSVGQVNEKLFF; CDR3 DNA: TGCAGCGTTGGGCAGGTTAATGAAAAACTGTTTTTT
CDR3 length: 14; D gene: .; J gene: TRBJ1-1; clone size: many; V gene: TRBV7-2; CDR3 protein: CASSLAQTNTEAFF; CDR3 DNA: TGTGCCAGCAGCTTAGCACAGACCAACACTGAAGCTTTCTTT
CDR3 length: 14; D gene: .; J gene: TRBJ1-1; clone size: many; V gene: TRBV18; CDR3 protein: CASSPRGSYTEAFF; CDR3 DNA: TGTGCCAGCTCACCACGAGGTTCTTACACTGAAGCTTTCTTT
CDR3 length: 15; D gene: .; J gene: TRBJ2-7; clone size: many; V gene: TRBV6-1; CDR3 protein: CASTPLWQASYEQYF; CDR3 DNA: TGTGCCAGCACCCCCCTTTGGCAGGCTTCCTACGAGCAGTACTTC
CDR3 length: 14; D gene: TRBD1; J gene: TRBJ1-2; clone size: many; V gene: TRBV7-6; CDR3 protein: CASSLEEIQGVFSF; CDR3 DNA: TGTGCCAGCAGCTTAGAAGAGATCCAGGGGGTATTCTCCTTC
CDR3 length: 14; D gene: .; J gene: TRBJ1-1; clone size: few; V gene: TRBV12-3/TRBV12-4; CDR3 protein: CASSSVGGNTEAFF; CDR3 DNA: TGTGCCAGCAGTAGTGTAGGGGGGAACACTGAAGCTTTCTTT
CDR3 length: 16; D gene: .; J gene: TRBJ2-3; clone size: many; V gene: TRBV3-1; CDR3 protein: CASSQSVSSPVTTQYF; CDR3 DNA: TGTGCCAGCAGCCAGTCTGTAAGCAGCCCGGTAACGACGCAGTATTTT
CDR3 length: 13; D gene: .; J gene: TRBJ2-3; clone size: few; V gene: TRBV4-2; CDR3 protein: CASRTGYTDTQYF; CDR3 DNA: TGTGCCAGCAGGACAGGATACACAGATACGCAGTATTTT
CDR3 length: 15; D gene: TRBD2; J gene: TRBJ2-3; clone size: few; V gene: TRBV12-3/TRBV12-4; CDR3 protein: CASSTGLAQTDTQYF; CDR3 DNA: TGTGCCAGCAGCACCGGACTAGCGCAAACAGATACGCAGTATTTT
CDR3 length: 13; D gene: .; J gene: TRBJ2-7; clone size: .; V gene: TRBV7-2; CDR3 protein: CASKAASSYEQYF; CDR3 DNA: TGTGCCAGCAAGGCCGCCTCTTCCTACGAGCAGTACTTC
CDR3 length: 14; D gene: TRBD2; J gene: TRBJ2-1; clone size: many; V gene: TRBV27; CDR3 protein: CASSFGLAVNEQFF; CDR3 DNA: TGTGCCAGCAGTTTCGGACTAGCGGTCAATGAGCAGTTCTTC
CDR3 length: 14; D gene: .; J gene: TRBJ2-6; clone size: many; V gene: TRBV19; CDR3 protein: CASSWVSGANVLTF; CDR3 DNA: TGTGCCAGTAGTTGGGTCTCTGGGGCCAACGTCCTGACTTTC
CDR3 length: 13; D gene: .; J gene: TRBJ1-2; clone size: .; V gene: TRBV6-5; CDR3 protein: CAGIYDGSYGYTF; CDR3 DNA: TGTGCCGGCATTTACGACGGGTCCTATGGCTACACCTTC
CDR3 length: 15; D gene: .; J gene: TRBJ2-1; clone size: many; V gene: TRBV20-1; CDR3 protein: CSATTGTSSYNEQFF; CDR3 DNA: TGCAGTGCTACCACCGGGACGAGCTCCTACAATGAGCAGTTCTTC
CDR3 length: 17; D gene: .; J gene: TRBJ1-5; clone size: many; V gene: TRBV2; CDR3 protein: CASSEESQLLSNQPQHF; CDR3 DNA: TGTGCCAGCAGTGAAGAAAGCCAGCTTCTGAGCAATCAGCCCCAGCATTTT
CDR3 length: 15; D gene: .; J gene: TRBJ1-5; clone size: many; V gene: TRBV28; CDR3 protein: CASSLPGQSNQPQHF; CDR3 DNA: TGTGCCAGCAGTTTACCGGGTCAAAGCAATCAGCCCCAGCATTTT
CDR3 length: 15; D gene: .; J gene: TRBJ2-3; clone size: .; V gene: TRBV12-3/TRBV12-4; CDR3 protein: CASSLNRAGTDTQYF; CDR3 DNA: TGTGCCAGCAGTTTGAACAGGGCGGGCACAGATACGCAGTATTTT
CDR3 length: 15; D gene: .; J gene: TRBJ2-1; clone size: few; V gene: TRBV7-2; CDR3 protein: CASSTMGSSYNEQFF; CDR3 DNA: TGTGCCAGCAGCACAATGGGGAGCTCCTACAATGAGCAGTTCTTC
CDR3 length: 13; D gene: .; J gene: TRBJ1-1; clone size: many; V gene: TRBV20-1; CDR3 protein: CSAGRSRNTEAFF; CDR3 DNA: TGCAGTGCTGGGCGAAGCCGGAACACTGAAGCTTTCTTT
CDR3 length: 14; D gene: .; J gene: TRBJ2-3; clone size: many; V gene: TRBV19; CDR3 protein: CASSKDTNTDTQYF; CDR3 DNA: TGTGCCAGTAGTAAGGATACTAACACAGATACGCAGTATTTT
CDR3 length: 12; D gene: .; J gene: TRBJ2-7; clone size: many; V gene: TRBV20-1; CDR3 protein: CSATPGDYEQYF; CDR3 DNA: TGCAGTGCAACTCCGGGCGACTACGAGCAGTACTTC
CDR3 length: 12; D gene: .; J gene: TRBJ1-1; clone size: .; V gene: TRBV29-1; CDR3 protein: CSVGEGNTEAFF; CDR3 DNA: TGCAGCGTTGGGGAAGGGAACACTGAAGCTTTCTTT
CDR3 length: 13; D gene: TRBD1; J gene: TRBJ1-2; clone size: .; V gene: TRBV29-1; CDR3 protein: CSVDQPQGDGYTF; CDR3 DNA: TGCAGCGTTGATCAACCCCAGGGGGATGGCTACACCTTC
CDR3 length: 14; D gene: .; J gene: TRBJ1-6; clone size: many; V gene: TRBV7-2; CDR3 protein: CASSFRTANSPLHF; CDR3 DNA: TGTGCCAGCAGCTTTAGGACGGCCAATTCACCCCTCCACTTT
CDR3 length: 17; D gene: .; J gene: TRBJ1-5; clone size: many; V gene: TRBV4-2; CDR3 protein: CASSRNFDRSRNQPQHF; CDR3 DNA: TGTGCCAGCAGCCGAAACTTTGACAGGTCAAGGAATCAGCCCCAGCATTTT
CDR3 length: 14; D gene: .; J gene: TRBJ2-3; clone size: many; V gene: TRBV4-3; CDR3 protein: CASSQGIGTDTQYF; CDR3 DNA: TGCGCCAGCAGCCAAGGAATCGGTACAGATACGCAGTATTTT
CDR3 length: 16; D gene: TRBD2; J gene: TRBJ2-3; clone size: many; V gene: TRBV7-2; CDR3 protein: CASSLPGTSGADTQYF; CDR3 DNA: TGTGCCAGCAGCTTACCTGGGACTAGCGGTGCAGATACGCAGTATTTT
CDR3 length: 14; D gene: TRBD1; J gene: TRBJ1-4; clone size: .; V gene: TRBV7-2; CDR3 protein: CASSLQGAGEELFF; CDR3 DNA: TGTGCCAGCAGCTTACAGGGGGCGGGGGAAGAACTGTTTTTT
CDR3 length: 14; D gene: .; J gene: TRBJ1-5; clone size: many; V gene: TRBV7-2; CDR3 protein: CASSPNYSNQPQHF; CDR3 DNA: TGTGCCAGCAGTCCGAACTATAGCAATCAGCCCCAGCATTTT
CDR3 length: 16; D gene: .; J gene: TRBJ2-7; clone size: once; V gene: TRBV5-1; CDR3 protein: CASSLAGTPNIYEQYF; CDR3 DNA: TGCGCCAGCAGCTTGGCCGGGACTCCAAATATCTACGAGCAGTACTTC
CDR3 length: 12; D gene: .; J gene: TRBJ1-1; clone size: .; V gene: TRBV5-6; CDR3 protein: CASSRRDTEVFF; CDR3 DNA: TGTGCCAGCAGCCGCAGGGACACTGAAGTTTTCTTT
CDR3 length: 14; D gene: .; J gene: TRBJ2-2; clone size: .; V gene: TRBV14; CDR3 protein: CAGSTRVNTGELFF; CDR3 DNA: TGTGCCGGCTCCACTAGAGTAAACACCGGGGAGCTGTTTTTT
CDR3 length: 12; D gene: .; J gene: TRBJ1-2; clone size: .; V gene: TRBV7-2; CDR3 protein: CASSPPGELGTF; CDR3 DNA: TGTGCCAGCAGCCCCCCGGGGGAGCTAGGCACCTTC
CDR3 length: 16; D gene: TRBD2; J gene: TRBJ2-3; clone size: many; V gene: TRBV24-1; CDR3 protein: CATSGGLAKSTDTQYF; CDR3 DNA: TGTGCCACCAGTGGGGGACTAGCGAAGAGCACAGATACGCAGTATTTT
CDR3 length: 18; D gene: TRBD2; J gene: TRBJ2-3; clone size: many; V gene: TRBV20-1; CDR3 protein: CNAPKPGLAGDLTDTQYF; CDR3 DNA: TGCAATGCTCCTAAGCCGGGACTAGCGGGGGACCTCACAGATACGCAGTATTTT
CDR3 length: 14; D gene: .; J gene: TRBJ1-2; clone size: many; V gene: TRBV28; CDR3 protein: CASSLAGASYGYTF; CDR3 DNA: TGTGCCAGCAGTTTAGCCGGGGCGAGCTATGGCTACACCTTC
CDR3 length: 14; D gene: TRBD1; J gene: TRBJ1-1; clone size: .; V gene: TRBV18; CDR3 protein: CASSRQQGDTEAFF; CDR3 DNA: TGTGCCAGCTCACGACAACAGGGGGACACTGAAGCTTTCTTT
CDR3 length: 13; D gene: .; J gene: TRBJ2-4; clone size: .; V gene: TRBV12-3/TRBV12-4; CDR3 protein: CASSPRRGYIQYF; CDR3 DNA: TGTGCCAGCAGTCCGAGGAGGGGGTACATTCAGTACTTC
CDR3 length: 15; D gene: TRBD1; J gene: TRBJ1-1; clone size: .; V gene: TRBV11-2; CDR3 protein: CASSLGLTGWTEAFF; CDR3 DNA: TGTGCCAGCAGCTTAGGGTTGACAGGGTGGACTGAAGCTTTCTTT